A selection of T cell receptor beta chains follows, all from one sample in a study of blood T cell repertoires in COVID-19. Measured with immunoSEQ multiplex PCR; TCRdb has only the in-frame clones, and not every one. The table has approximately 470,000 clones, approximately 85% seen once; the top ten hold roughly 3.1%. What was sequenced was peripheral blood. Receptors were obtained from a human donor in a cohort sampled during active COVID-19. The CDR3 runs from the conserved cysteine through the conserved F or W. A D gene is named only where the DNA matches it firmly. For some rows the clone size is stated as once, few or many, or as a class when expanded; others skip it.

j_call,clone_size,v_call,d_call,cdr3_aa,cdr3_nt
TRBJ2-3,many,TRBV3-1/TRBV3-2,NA,CASKTSTDTQYF,TGTGCCAGTAAGACTAGCACAGATACGCAGTATTTT
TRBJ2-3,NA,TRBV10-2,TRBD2,CASSDLEGGASGWTDTQYF,TGCGCCAGCAGTGATTTGGAAGGCGGGGCTAGCGGGTGGACAGATACGCAGTATTTT
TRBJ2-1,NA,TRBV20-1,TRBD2,CSASSGTSSYNEQFF,TGCAGTGCTAGTAGCGGGACAAGCTCCTACAATGAGCAGTTCTTC
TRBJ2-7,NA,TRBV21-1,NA,CASSRGPTYEQYF,TGTGCCAGCAGCAGGGGGCCCACCTACGAGCAGTACTTC
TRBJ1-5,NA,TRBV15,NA,CATSKGAQPQHF,TGTGCCACCAGCAAAGGGGCCCAGCCCCAGCATTTT
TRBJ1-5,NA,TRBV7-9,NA,CASSLAREVLTEQPQHF,TGTGCCAGCAGCTTAGCCAGGGAAGTGCTAACTGAACAGCCCCAGCATTTT
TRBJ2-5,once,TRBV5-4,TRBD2,CASSLPLAGGEETQYF,TGTGCCAGCAGCTTGCCCCTAGCGGGAGGCGAAGAGACCCAGTACTTC
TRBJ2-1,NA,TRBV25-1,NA,CASKGDLGYNEQFF,TGTGCCAGCAAGGGGGACCTGGGCTACAATGAGCAGTTCTTC
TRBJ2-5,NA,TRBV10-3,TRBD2,CAISDLAAQETQYF,TGTGCCATCAGTGATCTAGCGGCCCAAGAGACCCAGTACTTC
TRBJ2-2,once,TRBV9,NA,CASSRVGELFF,TGTGCCAGCAGCCGGGTGGGGGAGCTGTTTTTT
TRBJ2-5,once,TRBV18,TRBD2,CASSPIAGAGQETQYF,TGTGCCAGCTCACCTATAGCGGGAGCGGGTCAAGAGACCCAGTACTTC
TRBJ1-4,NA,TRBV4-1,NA,CASSQMRAENEKLFF,TGCGCCAGCAGCCAAATGAGGGCAGAGAATGAAAAACTGTTTTTT
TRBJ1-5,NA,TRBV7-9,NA,CASTSSLSGGGNQPQHF,TGTGCCAGCACCTCTAGTTTGTCGGGAGGGGGCAATCAGCCCCAGCATTTT
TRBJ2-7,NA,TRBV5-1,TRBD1,CASRTGELSSYEQYF,TGCGCCAGCAGAACAGGGGAATTGAGCTCCTACGAGCAGTACTTC
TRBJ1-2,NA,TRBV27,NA,CASSPTGFGYTF,TGTGCCAGCAGTCCCACGGGGTTTGGCTACACCTTC
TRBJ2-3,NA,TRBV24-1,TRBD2,CATGAGGTDTQYF,TGTGCCACCGGAGCGGGAGGGACAGATACGCAGTATTTT
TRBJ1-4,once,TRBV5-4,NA,CASSLGQDNEKLFF,TGTGCCAGCAGCTTGGGACAGGATAATGAAAAACTGTTTTTT
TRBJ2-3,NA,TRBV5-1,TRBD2,CASSYSGRGTDTQYF,TGCGCCAGCAGCTACAGCGGGAGGGGCACAGATACGCAGTATTTT
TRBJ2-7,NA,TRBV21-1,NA,CASSKSDEQYF,TGTGCCAGCAGCAAATCTGACGAGCAGTACTTC
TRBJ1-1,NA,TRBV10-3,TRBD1,CATHGQGQTEAFF,TGTGCCACCCATGGACAGGGGCAAACTGAAGCTTTCTTT
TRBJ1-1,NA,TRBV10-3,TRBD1,CATKPGGGTAGAEAFF,TGTGCCACCAAACCAGGAGGCGGGACAGCGGGCGCTGAAGCTTTCTTT
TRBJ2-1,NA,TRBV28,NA,CASSNILGSLEQFF,TGTGCCAGCAGCAACATTTTGGGCAGTCTGGAGCAGTTCTTC
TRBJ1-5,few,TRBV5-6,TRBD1,CASSFFQGAYSNQPQHF,TGTGCCAGCAGCTTCTTCCAGGGGGCGTATAGCAATCAGCCCCAGCATTTT
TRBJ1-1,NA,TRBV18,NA,CASSPQLNTEAFF,TGTGCCAGCTCACCACAGCTGAACACTGAAGCTTTCTTT
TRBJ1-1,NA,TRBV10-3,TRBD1,CAISRTGIGTEAFF,TGTGCCATCAGTAGGACAGGGATCGGCACTGAAGCTTTCTTT
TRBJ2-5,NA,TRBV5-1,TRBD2,CASSFTAGVGGPETQYF,TGCGCCAGCAGCTTCACAGCGGGAGTCGGAGGCCCAGAGACCCAGTACTTC